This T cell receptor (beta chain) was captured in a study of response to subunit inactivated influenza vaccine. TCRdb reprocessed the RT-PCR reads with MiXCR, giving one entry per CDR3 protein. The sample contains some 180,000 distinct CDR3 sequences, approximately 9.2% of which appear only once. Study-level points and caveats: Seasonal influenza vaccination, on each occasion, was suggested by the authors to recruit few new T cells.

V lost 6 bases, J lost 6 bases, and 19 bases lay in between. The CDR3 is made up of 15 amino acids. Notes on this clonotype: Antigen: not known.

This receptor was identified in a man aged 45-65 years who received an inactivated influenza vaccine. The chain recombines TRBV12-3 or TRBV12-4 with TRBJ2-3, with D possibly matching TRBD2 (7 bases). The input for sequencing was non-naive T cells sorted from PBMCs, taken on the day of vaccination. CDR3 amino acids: CASRGGGQSVDTQYF. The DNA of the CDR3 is TGTGCCAGCAGGGGGGGGGGACAAAGCGTGGATACGCAGTATTTT.